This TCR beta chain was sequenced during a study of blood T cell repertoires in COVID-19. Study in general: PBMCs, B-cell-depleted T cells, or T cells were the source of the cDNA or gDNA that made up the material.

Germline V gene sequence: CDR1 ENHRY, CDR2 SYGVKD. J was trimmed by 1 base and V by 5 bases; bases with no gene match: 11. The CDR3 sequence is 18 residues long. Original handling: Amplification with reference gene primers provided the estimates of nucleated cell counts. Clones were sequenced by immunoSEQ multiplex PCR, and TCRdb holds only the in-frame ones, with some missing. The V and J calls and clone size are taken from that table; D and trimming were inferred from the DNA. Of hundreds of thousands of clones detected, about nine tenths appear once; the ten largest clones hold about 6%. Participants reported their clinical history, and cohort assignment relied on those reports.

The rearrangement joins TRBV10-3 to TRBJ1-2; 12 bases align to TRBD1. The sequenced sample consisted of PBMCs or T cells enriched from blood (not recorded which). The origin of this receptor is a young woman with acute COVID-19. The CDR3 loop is CAISQTGTGGMGNYGYTF. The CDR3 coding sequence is TGTGCCATCAGTCAGACCGGGACAGGGGGCATGGGTAACTATGGCTACACCTTC.